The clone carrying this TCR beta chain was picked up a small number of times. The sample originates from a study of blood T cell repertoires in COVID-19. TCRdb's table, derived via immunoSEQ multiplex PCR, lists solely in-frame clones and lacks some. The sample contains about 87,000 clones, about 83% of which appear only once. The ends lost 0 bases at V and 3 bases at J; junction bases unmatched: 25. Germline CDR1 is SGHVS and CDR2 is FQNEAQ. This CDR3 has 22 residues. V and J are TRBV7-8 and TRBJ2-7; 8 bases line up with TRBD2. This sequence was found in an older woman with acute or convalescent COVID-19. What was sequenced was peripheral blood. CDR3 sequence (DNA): TGTGCCAGCAGCTTAGCGAGGGTTTTAGGGGTGGTTCGCGGGGGGCCAATCTACGAGCAGTACTTC. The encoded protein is CASSLARVLGVVRGGPIYEQYF.